This T cell receptor beta chain was sequenced during a study of human T cells and chemical hapten exposure. This clonotype was found a few times. TCRdb re-called the RACE reads through MiXCR, storing one row per CDR3 protein. This repertoire shows about 120,000 distinct CDR3 sequences, around 13% found once; its top ten account for over 0.85%. Regarding time point: patch test 1, 2 weeks after DPC sensitization. The treatment denotes: therapeutic diphenylcyclopropenone sensitization with weekly scalp DPC. V shed 1 base and J shed 4 bases, with 15 bases lying between them. The CDR3 spans 16 residues. The chain links TRBV12-3 or TRBV12-4 to TRBJ2-3, with TRBD2 as a possible D gene (6 bases). The sequence was collected from a man aged 18 to 35 with alopecia areata. Some clones in this sample may be carry-over from other donors' samples. This specimen was whole blood, taken in connection with sensitization to the hapten diphenylcyclopropenone (DPC). The CDR3 is CASSLGSPGVSDTQYF. The CDR3 DNA follows: TGTGCCAGCAGTTTAGGGAGCCCGGGGGTGTCAGATACGCAGTATTTT.